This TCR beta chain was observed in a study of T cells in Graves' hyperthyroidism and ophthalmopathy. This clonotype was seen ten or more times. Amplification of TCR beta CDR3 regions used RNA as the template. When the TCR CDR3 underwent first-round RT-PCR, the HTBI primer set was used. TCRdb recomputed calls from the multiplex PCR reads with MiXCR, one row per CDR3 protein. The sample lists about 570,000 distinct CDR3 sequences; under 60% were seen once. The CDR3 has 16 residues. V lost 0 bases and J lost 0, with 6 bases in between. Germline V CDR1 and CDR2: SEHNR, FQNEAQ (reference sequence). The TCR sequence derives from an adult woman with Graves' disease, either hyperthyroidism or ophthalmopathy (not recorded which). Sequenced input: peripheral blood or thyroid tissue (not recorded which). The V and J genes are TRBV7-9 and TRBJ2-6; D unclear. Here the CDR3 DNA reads TGTGCCAGCAGCTTAGCGCACCTCTCTGGGGCCAACGTCCTGACTTTC. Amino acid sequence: CASSLAHLSGANVLTF. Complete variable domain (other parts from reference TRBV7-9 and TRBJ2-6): DTGVSQNPRHKITKRGQNVTFRCDPISEHNRLYWYRQTLGQGPEFLTYFQNEAQLEKSRLLSDRFSAERPKGSFSTLEIQRTEQGDSAMYLCASSLAHLSGANVLTFGAGSRLTVL.